A single TCR beta chain is shown here with its context. Its antigen is undetermined. Data came from immunoSEQ multiplex PCR; TCRdb stores just in-frame clones and leaves some out. Altogether about 140,000 clones are present, roughly 93% being singletons, with the ten largest covering more than 0.85%. The entry originates in a study of T cell responses to AZD1222 COVID-19 vaccine. Regarding the study as a whole: Among spike-specific TCRs, nearly half reportedly target unmutated variant regions. Donors in the cohort were predominantly white British and more often female, and clonal diversity was possibly underestimated. Only six individuals given AZD1222 were seropositive at baseline. The span of vaccine-associated CD4 TCRs extended across spike, with dominance at 160-218 and 743-854.

This sample comprised peripheral blood, obtained on day 0 of MenACWY control vaccination. The sequence derives from an adult in good health.

CDR3 region: CASSSQGRVASGNTIYF. The CDR3 coding sequence is TGTGCCAGCAGCTCGCAGGGGAGAGTTGCCTCTGGAAACACCATATATTTT. This chain uses TRBV13 with TRBJ1-3, with D maybe TRBD1 (6 bases). V lost 4 bases and J 0 bases, leaving 16 bases between the germline ends. Germline V gene lookup returns CDR1 PRHDT and CDR2 FYEKMQ (reference sequence). This CDR3 region has 17 residues. Based on the CDR3 plus reference TRBV13 and TRBJ1-3, the full variable domain is AAGVIQSPRHLIKEKRETATLKCYPIPRHDTVYWYQQGPGQDPQFLISFYEKMQSDKGSIPDRFSAQQFSDYHSELNMSSLELGDSALYFCASSSQGRVASGNTIYFGEGSWLTVV.